The following is a TCR beta chain sequence with its context. Its antigen is unknown. No base qualities exist here, and no much larger clone lies one base off it. The data derive from a study of blood T cell repertoires in COVID-19 (dated by TCRdb to the early 2020s). Notes on the research overall: Samples covering the acute and convalescent phases of COVID-19 were provided by collaborators in the United States, Italy and Spain. The prospective study material was composed of cDNA or gDNA derived from T cells, B-cell-depleted T cells, or PBMCs. Subjects who had been exposed to COVID-19, were actively infected with it, or had recovered from it provided the deeply sampled blood TCRbeta repertoires that made up the dataset. A freely available public database, intended as a resource for researchers studying the immune response to SARS-CoV-2, is where the repertoires were released. Samples came from the ongoing ImmuneRACE study (first 160 participants) plus 1,254 subjects from 6 global collaborators. A de-identified subject ID, COVID-19 status, age in years and sex were almost always included in the sample metadata. Where available, HLA class I and class II types were obtained from metadata supplied by the sample provider rather than from assay-based typing. On the study overall, not on this receptor specifically: How much clinical and demographic metadata was included differed by source and by participant, and the metadata was provided uncurated.

V lost 6 bases and J lost 4 bases; the stretch between them is 11 bases long. CDR1 MNHEY and CDR2 SVGEGT are derived from the germline V gene. The CDR3 sequence holds 13 residues, the cysteine and phenylalanine included. Just CDR3 DNA is preserved here, 39 bases in frame from base 1. In the prospective study, participants were about 18 to 95 years old, resided in under 30 geographic areas of the United States, and were enrolled through a virtual design. Cohort assignment in the prospective study relied on participant-reported clinical history from a screening survey and a study questionnaire. Exposed participants had been in contact with someone with a PCR-confirmed or clinician-diagnosed COVID-19 case within 2 weeks of study entry. Each participant in the prospective study had whole blood, serum and a nasopharyngeal or oropharyngeal swab collected by mobile phlebotomists. Participants in the prospective study had the option to provide additional blood draws and questionnaires over a roughly 2-month period. Prospective study blood samples were shipped either frozen or at room temperature before DNA extraction.

TCRbeta CDR3 regions were amplified from genomic DNA using the immunoSEQ Assay, a bias-controlled multiplex PCR. In the authors' own workflow: Nucleated cell counts per sample were estimated from amplification of reference gene primers within the assay. Sequence reads were collapsed and filtered to measure the absolute abundance of every unique TCRbeta CDR3 rearrangement. For each sample, productive Simpson clonality was calculated as the square root of Simpson's diversity index over productive rearrangements. The source is immuneACCESS, and TCRdb retained only in-frame sequences with V and J called. Part of the clones is not carried over; for the studies checked, unresolved V genes explain less than half of this, and the remainder is unexplained. D and trimming come from the DNA, and the V and J calls and clone size come from that table. The sample has 350,000 to 500,000 clones on record, about 88% of them singletons. The ten largest clones represent roughly 1.4% of the sample.

This TCR came from a woman in her late teens or twenties who had been exposed to COVID-19. The sample was PBMCs or T cells enriched from blood (not recorded which). The chain uses TRBV6-2 or TRBV6-3 and TRBJ2-3, with no confident D gene call. The nucleotides are TGTGCCAGCAGCTCACTGCCCCCAGATACGCAGTATTTT. This codes for CASSSLPPDTQYF.